These 25 T cell receptor beta chains were sequenced from one sample in a study of blood T cell repertoires in COVID-19. TCRdb's table, derived via immunoSEQ multiplex PCR, lists solely in-frame clones and lacks some. Of around 200,000 clones in the sample, roughly 90% were seen once. The sample comprised peripheral blood. The receptor set was obtained from a man aged 18-30 years with active or convalescent COVID-19.

V is TRBV2 and J is TRBJ2-5, with D maybe TRBD2 (5 bases). This CDR3 comprises 12 residues. Germline V gene data show CDR1 as SNHLY and CDR2 as FYNNEI. The V gene lost 7 bases and the J gene lost 5 bases, with 11 bases spanning the gap. The CDR3 nucleotides read TGTGCCAGCAACAAATTAGCGGAGACCCAGTACTTC. Translated: CASNKLAETQYF.

The CDR3 sequence: CASSRTLRPTRGTEAFF. As DNA, the CDR3 is TGTGCCAGCAGTCGGACACTCCGCCCAACGCGGGGAACTGAAGCTTTCTTT. The chain recombines TRBV6-6 with TRBJ1-1; TRBD1 might be the D (5 bases). CDR1 is MNHNY, CDR2 SVGAGI, per germline (reference sequence). This CDR3 has 17 amino acids. Trimming shortened V by 5 bases and J by 5 bases, and 24 bases separated the two germline ends.

The rearrangement links TRBV5-1 to TRBJ1-2, with D hard to call. This CDR3 contains 12 residues. Between the trimmed V and J ends, which lost 0 bases and 5 bases, there was a span of 5 bases. CDR1 is SGHRS and CDR2 is YFSETQ in the germline V gene. CDR3 sequence (DNA): TGCGCCAGCAGCTTGGAACGGTATGGCTACACCTTC. Amino acids: CASSLERYGYTF.

V gene TRBV19 combines with J gene TRBJ1-2; 8 positions agree with TRBD1. CDR1 and CDR2 from the germline V gene are LNHDA and SQIVND (reference sequence). This CDR3 contains 15 residues. V trimming: 5 bases; J trimming: 7 bases; junction bases outside the gene matches: 12. This CDR3 is CASSPRQGPRGGYTF. The CDR3 bases are TGTGCCAGTAGTCCTCGACAGGGGCCGCGCGGTGGCTACACCTTC. The variable domain in full, completed from reference TRBV19 and TRBJ1-2, reads DGGITQSPKYLFRKEGQNVTLSCEQNLNHDAMYWYRQDPGQGLRLIYYSQIVNDFQKGDIAEGYSVSREKKESFPLTVTSAQKNPTAFYLCASSPRQGPRGGYTFGSGTRLTVV.

CDR3 in DNA: TGTGCCAGCTCACCAACCCCGGGGAGGGCTGAAGCTTTCTTT. Amino acid sequence: CASSPTPGRAEAFF. The V gene is TRBV18, the J gene TRBJ1-1; D gene ambiguous. Trimming removed 2 bases at V and 6 bases at J, with 13 bases between. The CDR3 runs to 14 residues. CDR1 KGHSH and CDR2 LQKENI come from the germline V gene.

The chain employs TRBV29-1 and TRBJ1-2, with D possibly being TRBD1 (5 bases). CDR3 length: 13 residues. The V and J ends lost 5 bases and 7 bases respectively, with 17 bases between them. Germline-derived CDR1 and CDR2 are SQVTM and ANQGSEA. CDR3 sequence (DNA): TGCAGCGTTCCCCTAGGGGAAGGGGTTGGCTACACCTTC. It is translated as CSVPLGEGVGYTF.

The chain has TRBV4-3 and TRBJ2-3; D is ambiguous. Trimming took off 2 bases at V and 0 bases at J, with 9 bases between the two ends. Germline CDR1 reads LGHNA; CDR2 reads YSLEER. There are 15 residues in the CDR3. CDR3 amino acids: CASSQQVLSTDTQYF. The CDR3 bases are TGCGCCAGCAGCCAACAGGTCTTAAGCACAGATACGCAGTATTTT.

This chain joins TRBV7-2 and TRBJ2-7; 7 nucleotides align to TRBD1. This CDR3 has 14 residues. Germline CDR1 and CDR2: SGHTA and FQGNSA. Unmatched junction bases numbered 6, after V lost 7 bases and J lost 0 bases. In DNA form, the CDR3 reads TGTGCCAGCAACTCAGACAGGGCCTCCTACGAGCAGTACTTC. Translating it yields CASNSDRASYEQYF.

This rearrangement joins TRBV13 to TRBJ2-1; 8 nucleotides match TRBD2. The V gene end was trimmed by 5 bases and the J gene end by 3 bases; junction bases not matched to a gene: 18. The CDR3 extends over 19 amino acids. Germline lookup yields CDR1 PRHDT and CDR2 FYEKMQ (reference sequence). The CDR3 sequence: CASSPQAQRESPNYNEQFF. CDR3 coding DNA: TGTGCCAGCAGCCCACAAGCGCAGCGGGAGAGTCCCAACTACAATGAGCAGTTCTTC.

This chain connects TRBV19 to TRBJ1-1, with a weak D call TRBD1 (5 bases). Deletions cut 10 bases from V and 2 bases from J, with 14 bases between. Per the germline V gene, CDR1 is LNHDA and CDR2 is SQIVND (reference sequence). This CDR3 has 13 residues. The CDR3 DNA sequence: TGTGCCACCTCGTGGGGGGGAAACACTGAAGCTTTCTTT. It translates to CATSWGGNTEAFF.

J is TRBJ2-5 and V is TRBV4-2, with D unresolved. CDR3 length equals 14 residues. V was pared by 1 base and J by 5 bases, with 11 bases between. In germline, CDR1 is LGHNA, CDR2 YNFKEQ. Written as DNA, the CDR3 is TGTGCCAGCAGCCAAGTCCCCACCGGGGAGACCCAGTACTTC. Its translation: CASSQVPTGETQYF.

This clone occurred once. The V gene is TRBV12-3 or TRBV12-4, the J gene TRBJ2-5; the D gene is possibly TRBD1 (6 bases). This CDR3 is built from 13 residues. V was clipped by 5 bases and J by 4 bases, with 11 bases between them. Here the CDR3 DNA reads TGTGCCAGCAGTCAGGGGCAGGTAGAGACCCAGTACTTC. Amino acid sequence: CASSQGQVETQYF.

J is TRBJ1-2 and V is TRBV7-9; 10 positions agree with TRBD1. The CDR3 totals 15 residues. The junction had 11 bases not matched to a gene; V was cut back by 6 bases and J by 7 bases. CDR1 and CDR2 (germline): SEHNR, FQNEAQ (reference sequence). The CDR3 sequence is CASRFSLDRGSGYTF. The CDR3 nucleotides read TGTGCCAGCAGGTTTTCCCTGGACAGGGGGTCTGGCTACACCTTC.

The V and J genes are TRBV30 and TRBJ2-3; a possible D gene is TRBD1 (5 bases). This CDR3 has 13 residues. V was clipped by 4 bases and J by 7 bases, with 15 bases between them. CDR1 and CDR2 (germline): GTSNPN, SVGIG (reference sequence). The CDR3 spells CAWTTQGTNTQYF. The DNA for the CDR3 is TGTGCCTGGACGACTCAGGGTACGAATACGCAGTATTTT.

The genes are TRBV4-2 and TRBJ1-2; 10 nucleotides align to TRBD1. Losses at the gene ends were 2 bases for V and 0 bases for J; bases not matched to a gene: 3. Germline loops: CDR1 LGHNA, CDR2 YNFKEQ. This CDR3 is 16 amino acids long. The CDR3 DNA is TGTGCCAGCAGCCAAAGGACAGGGGGGCCTAACTATGGCTACACCTTC. Protein product: CASSQRTGGPNYGYTF.

This sequence joins TRBV27 and TRBJ1-5, with a tentative D call TRBD1 (6 bases). The ends were cut back, 4 bases at V and 0 bases at J, with 7 bases in the middle. The CDR3 runs 14 residues. Per the germline V gene, CDR1 is MNHEY and CDR2 is SMNVEV (reference sequence). The CDR3 nucleotides read TGTGCCAGCAGTTACAGGGATAGCAATCAGCCCCAGCATTTT. Its translation is CASSYRDSNQPQHF.

This clone was counted between two and nine times. J is TRBJ2-7 and V is TRBV7-2, with D tentatively TRBD2 (5 bases). Germline values: CDR1 SGHTA, CDR2 FQGNSA. The V end lost 5 bases, the J end lost 3 bases, and 14 bases lay between the germline ends. The CDR3 has 14 amino acids. CDR3 sequence reads: CASSADGGIYEQYF. The CDR3 DNA sequence: TGTGCCAGCAGCGCAGACGGAGGAATCTACGAGCAGTACTTC.

This rearrangement joins TRBV6-4 to TRBJ2-3; 8 nucleotides line up with TRBD2. This CDR3 contains 14 residues. V shed 4 bases, J shed 1 base, and the junction held 1 base outside the gene matches. The germline CDR1 and CDR2 sequences are MRHNA and SNTAGT. Here the CDR3 reads CASSAGGGTDTQYF. The DNA for the CDR3 is TGTGCCAGCAGTGCCGGGGGGGGCACAGATACGCAGTATTTT.

About this clone: An end of the junction differs from the germline gene, which may be a read error. J is TRBJ2-2 and V is TRBV19, with D possibly TRBD2 on 5 matching bases. The CDR3 loop spans 12 amino acids. The germline gives CDR1 LNHDA, CDR2 SQIVND (reference sequence). The CDR3 DNA sequence: TGTGCCATTAGTACCGGGGTCGGGGAGCTGTTTTTT. It yields the protein CAISTGVGELFF.

This rearrangement joins TRBV6-5 to TRBJ1-5; D is possibly TRBD1 (6 bases). CDR1 and CDR2 (germline): MNHEY, SVGAGI. CDR3 length equals 13 residues. Trimming took off 6 bases at V and 3 bases at J, with 9 bases between the two ends. The CDR3 here is CASSRTVNQPQHF. CDR3 nucleotide sequence: TGTGCCAGCAGCCGGACAGTCAATCAGCCCCAGCATTTT.

The chain joins TRBV5-4 to TRBJ2-3; TRBD2 agrees at 12 bases. Germline lookup yields CDR1 SGHNT and CDR2 YYREEE (reference sequence). J gave up 2 bases and V 4 bases, and 5 bases lay outside the gene matches. This CDR3 region has 16 residues. CDR3: CASSIGLAGNTDTQYF. The CDR3 coding sequence is TGTGCCAGCAGCATAGGACTAGCGGGAAACACAGATACGCAGTATTTT.

The chain carries TRBV3-1 (or the pseudogene TRBV3-2) and TRBJ2-1; D perhaps matches TRBD2 (6 bases). CDR3 size: 16 residues. Per germline, CDR1 LGHDT and CDR2 YNNKEL (reference sequence). V dropped 5 bases and J dropped 8 bases, with 22 bases sitting between them. The CDR3 sequence: CASSWEEGVSSHEQFF. CDR3 coding DNA: TGTGCCAGCAGCTGGGAGGAGGGCGTATCGTCCCATGAGCAGTTCTTC.

The genes are TRBV14 and TRBJ1-1; no firm D call. The V gene's germline CDR1 is SGHDN and CDR2 FVKESK. The CDR3 runs to 15 residues. Trimming stripped 4 bases from V and 1 base from J, with 13 bases between. The CDR3 DNA reads as TGTGCCAGCAGCCCCCGGGTGGCAAGGAACACTGAAGCTTTCTTT. It yields the protein CASSPRVARNTEAFF.

CDR3 sequence reads: CAWSVGTPGGDTQYF. For the CDR3, the DNA is TGTGCCTGGAGTGTCGGGACCCCGGGAGGAGATACGCAGTATTTT. The chain employs TRBV30 and TRBJ2-3; 7 bases are shared with TRBD2. CDR1 GTSNPN and CDR2 SVGIG come from the germline V gene (reference sequence). The CDR3 runs 15 residues. V trimming: 0 bases; J trimming: 5 bases; junction bases outside the gene matches: 8.

The chain joins TRBV5-1 to TRBJ2-5; possibly TRBD1 for D (7 bases). Germline assignment: CDR1 SGHRS and CDR2 YFSETQ. This CDR3 comprises 16 residues. V lost 5 bases, J lost 3 bases, and 20 bases lay in between. CDR3 nucleotide sequence: TGCGCCAGCAGTTTTGGGGGGACAGTTGGTGAAGAGACCCAGTACTTC. Residues: CASSFGGTVGEETQYF.